There are many counts of the clone carrying this T cell receptor beta chain. What it binds is unknown. The data are from a study of T cell repertoires in cytomegalovirus infection. The CDR3 contains 15 residues. Unmatched junction bases numbered 8, after V lost 6 bases and J lost 4 bases. Germline-derived CDR1 and CDR2 are MNHNY and SVGAGI (reference sequence). Study-wide findings and caveats: Summed frequency of public TCR beta families distinguished CMV carriers with the relevant HLA.

TCRdb recomputed calls from the reads with MiXCR, one row per CDR3 protein. This sample has hundreds of thousands of distinct CDR3 sequences; around 10% occur once, and the top ten carry 2.5%. The V and J genes are TRBV6-6 and TRBJ1-1; TRBD1 agrees at 10 bases. This sequence originates from a human donor in good health (CMV status not recorded). Some clones in this sample may be carry-over from other donors' samples. Sequenced input: PBMCs. The CDR3 DNA follows: TGTGCCAGCAGGCGACAGGGGGCCCTACGCACTGAAGCTTTCTTT. Translated: CASRRQGALRTEAFF.